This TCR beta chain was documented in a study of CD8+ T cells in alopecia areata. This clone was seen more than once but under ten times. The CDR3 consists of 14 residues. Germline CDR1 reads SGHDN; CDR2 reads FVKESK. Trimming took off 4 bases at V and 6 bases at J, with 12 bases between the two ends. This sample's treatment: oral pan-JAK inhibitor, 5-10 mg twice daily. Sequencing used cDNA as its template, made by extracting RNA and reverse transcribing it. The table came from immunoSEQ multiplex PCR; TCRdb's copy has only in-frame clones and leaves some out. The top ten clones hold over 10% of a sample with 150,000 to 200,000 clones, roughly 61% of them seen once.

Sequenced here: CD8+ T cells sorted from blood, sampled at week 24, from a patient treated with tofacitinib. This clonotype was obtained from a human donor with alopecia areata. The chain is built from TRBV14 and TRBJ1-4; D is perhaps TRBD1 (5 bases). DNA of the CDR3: TGTGCCAGCAGCCGCGGAGGGGCAGATGAAAAACTGTTTTTT. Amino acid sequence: CASSRGGADEKLFF.